The rows below give T cell receptor beta chains drawn from one sample of a study of blood T cell repertoires in COVID-19. The protocol was immunoSEQ multiplex PCR, while the TCRdb copy is restricted to in-frame clones and leaves out a portion. Of about 75,000 clones in the sample, approximately 80% were seen once. Sequencing was performed on peripheral blood. The receptors originated from a woman aged 50 to 60 with acute or convalescent COVID-19. Each CDR3 is given with its conserved first and last residue. Fields, in order: V gene, clone size, D gene, J gene, CDR3 protein, CDR3 DNA. A D gene is named only where the DNA matches it firmly. Size tells how often a clone was seen (once, few, many) or the class of an expanded clone, and some rows leave it out.

V gene: TRBV6-6
clone size: NA
D gene: NA
J gene: TRBJ1-6
CDR3 protein: CASSGRGSPLHF
CDR3 DNA: TGTGCCAGCAGTGGACGGGGTTCACCCCTCCACTTT

V gene: TRBV6-2/TRBV6-3
clone size: few
D gene: NA
J gene: TRBJ1-5
CDR3 protein: CASRYRFDRFPHQTKPQHF
CDR3 DNA: TGTGCCAGCAGGTACCGATTCGACAGGTTCCCTCACCAGACAAAGCCCCAGCATTTT

V gene: TRBV19
clone size: NA
D gene: TRBD2
J gene: TRBJ2-5
CDR3 protein: CASSISTILAGEETQYF
CDR3 DNA: TGTGCCAGTAGTATTTCCACAATACTAGCGGGGGAGGAGACCCAGTACTTC

V gene: TRBV30
clone size: NA
D gene: NA
J gene: TRBJ2-3
CDR3 protein: CAWSVLGLAADTQYF
CDR3 DNA: TGTGCCTGGAGTGTACTGGGGTTAGCGGCAGATACGCAGTATTTT

V gene: TRBV11-3
clone size: NA
D gene: NA
J gene: TRBJ2-3
CDR3 protein: CASSLRSGSDTQYF
CDR3 DNA: TGTGCCAGCAGCTTACGTTCGGGATCAGATACGCAGTATTTT

V gene: TRBV11-2
clone size: few
D gene: TRBD1
J gene: TRBJ2-7
CDR3 protein: CASSSLFSDRYYEQYF
CDR3 DNA: TGTGCCAGCAGCTCGTTATTTTCGGACAGGTACTACGAGCAGTACTTC

V gene: TRBV6-6
clone size: NA
D gene: NA
J gene: TRBJ1-5
CDR3 protein: CASSQTGGAGNQPQHF
CDR3 DNA: TGTGCCAGCAGCCAGACGGGGGGCGCCGGCAATCAGCCCCAGCATTTT

V gene: TRBV2
clone size: NA
D gene: TRBD2
J gene: TRBJ2-5
CDR3 protein: CAFRPGGRETQYF
CDR3 DNA: TGTGCCTTCAGACCGGGGGGTAGAGAGACCCAGTACTTC

V gene: TRBV6-2/TRBV6-3
clone size: NA
D gene: NA
J gene: TRBJ1-1
CDR3 protein: CASSYRVTEAFF
CDR3 DNA: TGTGCCAGCAGTTATCGGGTTACTGAAGCTTTCTTT

V gene: TRBV5-4
clone size: NA
D gene: TRBD1
J gene: TRBJ1-1
CDR3 protein: CASSLGWTGENTEAFF
CDR3 DNA: TGTGCCAGCAGCTTGGGATGGACAGGAGAGAACACTGAAGCTTTCTTT

V gene: TRBV29-1
clone size: NA
D gene: TRBD1
J gene: TRBJ1-1
CDR3 protein: CSVEVTGGTEAFF
CDR3 DNA: TGCAGCGTTGAAGTCACAGGGGGCACTGAAGCTTTCTTT

V gene: TRBV9
clone size: once
D gene: TRBD2
J gene: TRBJ2-7
CDR3 protein: CASSGSGRNEQYF
CDR3 DNA: TGTGCCAGCAGCGGTAGCGGGAGAAACGAGCAGTACTTC

V gene: TRBV6-2/TRBV6-3
clone size: NA
D gene: NA
J gene: TRBJ2-5
CDR3 protein: CASSTQRVETQYF
CDR3 DNA: TGTGCCAGCAGTACGCAGAGGGTAGAGACCCAGTACTTC

V gene: TRBV5-1
clone size: few
D gene: TRBD1
J gene: TRBJ1-6
CDR3 protein: CASSLATGPRSPLHF
CDR3 DNA: TGCGCCAGCAGCTTGGCGACAGGGCCCCGTTCACCCCTCCACTTT

V gene: TRBV28
clone size: once
D gene: TRBD2
J gene: TRBJ2-3
CDR3 protein: CASSLRVNGEGSTDTQYF
CDR3 DNA: TGTGCCAGCAGTTTAAGGGTCAATGGGGAGGGGAGCACAGATACGCAGTATTTT

V gene: TRBV7-9
clone size: NA
D gene: NA
J gene: TRBJ1-5
CDR3 protein: CASSLEQNQPQHF
CDR3 DNA: TGTGCCAGCAGCTTAGAACAGAATCAGCCCCAGCATTTT

V gene: TRBV9
clone size: NA
D gene: NA
J gene: TRBJ2-7
CDR3 protein: CASSPQSGFYEQYF
CDR3 DNA: TGTGCCAGCAGCCCCCAATCAGGTTTCTACGAGCAGTACTTC

V gene: TRBV11-2
clone size: few
D gene: NA
J gene: TRBJ2-1
CDR3 protein: CASSPDSPKQFF
CDR3 DNA: TGTGCCAGCAGCCCGGACTCACCAAAACAGTTCTTC

V gene: TRBV30
clone size: NA
D gene: NA
J gene: TRBJ1-4
CDR3 protein: CAWTSGGGNEKLFF
CDR3 DNA: TGTGCCTGGACCTCGGGAGGGGGGAATGAAAAACTGTTTTTT

V gene: TRBV5-5
clone size: NA
D gene: TRBD1
J gene: TRBJ2-3
CDR3 protein: CASSTPMGDRRTDTQYF
CDR3 DNA: TGTGCCAGCAGCACCCCAATGGGGGACAGACGCACAGATACGCAGTATTTT

V gene: TRBV2
clone size: NA
D gene: TRBD1
J gene: TRBJ1-4
CDR3 protein: CASNRDRGRTNEKLFF
CDR3 DNA: TGTGCCAGCAATAGGGACAGGGGACGGACTAATGAAAAACTGTTTTTT

V gene: TRBV12-3/TRBV12-4
clone size: NA
D gene: NA
J gene: TRBJ2-5
CDR3 protein: CASSPEGVSQYF
CDR3 DNA: TGTGCCAGCAGTCCCGAAGGGGTATCCCAGTACTTC

V gene: TRBV7-2
clone size: NA
D gene: NA
J gene: TRBJ2-7
CDR3 protein: CASSSESRVYEQYF
CDR3 DNA: TGTGCCAGCAGCTCGGAGAGCAGGGTCTACGAGCAGTACTTC

V gene: TRBV27
clone size: NA
D gene: TRBD1
J gene: TRBJ2-7
CDR3 protein: CASSLSQGENSYEQYF
CDR3 DNA: TGTGCCAGCAGTTTATCACAGGGGGAGAACTCCTACGAGCAGTACTTC

V gene: TRBV27
clone size: NA
D gene: NA
J gene: TRBJ1-4
CDR3 protein: CASSSHRVVEKLFF
CDR3 DNA: TGTGCCAGCAGTTCTCACAGGGTTGTTGAAAAACTGTTTTTT

V gene: TRBV24-1
clone size: NA
D gene: NA
J gene: TRBJ2-5
CDR3 protein: CATSDRSGIKETQYF
CDR3 DNA: TGTGCCACCAGTGATCGTAGCGGAATTAAAGAGACCCAGTACTTC

V gene: TRBV7-9
clone size: NA
D gene: NA
J gene: TRBJ1-5
CDR3 protein: CASSLEGGQPQHF
CDR3 DNA: TGTGCCAGCAGCTTAGAAGGGGGACAGCCCCAGCATTTT

V gene: TRBV4-2
clone size: NA
D gene: NA
J gene: TRBJ2-5
CDR3 protein: CASSQGGSRGEETQYF
CDR3 DNA: TGTGCCAGCAGCCAAGGGGGAAGCAGGGGCGAAGAGACCCAGTACTTC

V gene: TRBV12-3/TRBV12-4
clone size: NA
D gene: NA
J gene: TRBJ1-2
CDR3 protein: CASSLATEGYTF
CDR3 DNA: TGTGCCAGCAGTTTAGCAACGGAGGGCTACACCTTC

V gene: TRBV6-5
clone size: NA
D gene: TRBD2
J gene: TRBJ2-7
CDR3 protein: CASRLAGLPGYEQYF
CDR3 DNA: TGTGCCAGCAGGCTAGCGGGGCTGCCTGGGTACGAGCAGTACTTC

V gene: TRBV6-1
clone size: NA
D gene: TRBD1
J gene: TRBJ2-2
CDR3 protein: CASSAFPGQGAGELFF
CDR3 DNA: TGTGCCAGCAGTGCCTTCCCGGGACAGGGGGCCGGGGAGCTGTTTTTT

V gene: TRBV12-3/TRBV12-4
clone size: NA
D gene: NA
J gene: TRBJ2-1
CDR3 protein: CASSRGPYNEQFF
CDR3 DNA: TGTGCAAGTTCCCGTGGCCCCTACAATGAGCAGTTCTTC

V gene: TRBV5-4
clone size: NA
D gene: NA
J gene: TRBJ2-7
CDR3 protein: CASSYYKTVHYEQYF
CDR3 DNA: TGTGCCAGCAGCTATTATAAGACTGTACACTACGAGCAGTACTTC

V gene: TRBV2
clone size: NA
D gene: TRBD1
J gene: TRBJ1-5
CDR3 protein: CASSGTGWNQPQHF
CDR3 DNA: TGTGCCAGCAGTGGGACAGGTTGGAATCAGCCCCAGCATTTT

V gene: TRBV28
clone size: few
D gene: NA
J gene: TRBJ2-7
CDR3 protein: CASSLRQPYEQYF
CDR3 DNA: TGTGCCAGCAGTTTAAGACAACCCTACGAGCAGTACTTC

V gene: TRBV7-2
clone size: once
D gene: TRBD1
J gene: TRBJ1-2
CDR3 protein: CASRRTPGTGPLKDF
CDR3 DNA: TGTGCCAGCAGACGAACGCCCGGGACAGGGCCGCTTAAGGACTTC

V gene: TRBV4-3
clone size: NA
D gene: TRBD1
J gene: TRBJ2-7
CDR3 protein: CASSQGQGNYEQYF
CDR3 DNA: TGCGCCAGCAGCCAGGGACAGGGTAACTACGAGCAGTACTTC

V gene: TRBV2
clone size: NA
D gene: NA
J gene: TRBJ1-6
CDR3 protein: CASSEREWGGGSPLHF
CDR3 DNA: TGTGCCAGCAGTGAACGGGAGTGGGGCGGTGGTTCACCCCTCCACTTT

V gene: TRBV9
clone size: NA
D gene: NA
J gene: TRBJ2-1
CDR3 protein: CASSYQGGANEQFF
CDR3 DNA: TGTGCCAGCAGCTATCAAGGTGGAGCGAATGAGCAGTTCTTC

V gene: TRBV6-5
clone size: NA
D gene: TRBD1
J gene: TRBJ1-2
CDR3 protein: CASSRQGTYGYTF
CDR3 DNA: TGTGCCAGCAGCCGACAGGGGACCTATGGCTACACCTTC

V gene: TRBV28
clone size: few
D gene: NA
J gene: TRBJ1-6
CDR3 protein: CASSPPRGGGRGSPLHF
CDR3 DNA: TGTGCCAGCAGCCCCCCCCGCGGGGGGGGCAGAGGTTCACCCCTCCACTTT

V gene: TRBV18
clone size: NA
D gene: NA
J gene: TRBJ2-5
CDR3 protein: CASSPIGRVGGETQYF
CDR3 DNA: TGTGCCAGCTCACCCATCGGGCGGGTCGGTGGAGAGACCCAGTACTTC

V gene: TRBV6-4
clone size: once
D gene: NA
J gene: TRBJ2-2
CDR3 protein: CASSVGRTENTGELFF
CDR3 DNA: TGTGCCAGCAGTGTGGGCAGGACTGAGAACACCGGGGAGCTGTTTTTT

V gene: TRBV7-8
clone size: once
D gene: NA
J gene: TRBJ1-6
CDR3 protein: CASSWGESGSPLHF
CDR3 DNA: TGTGCCAGCAGCTGGGGGGAGTCGGGATCACCCCTCCACTTT

V gene: TRBV11-2
clone size: NA
D gene: NA
J gene: TRBJ1-1
CDR3 protein: CASSSRGYTEAFF
CDR3 DNA: TGTGCCAGCAGCTCGCGGGGGTACACTGAAGCTTTCTTT

V gene: TRBV19
clone size: NA
D gene: NA
J gene: TRBJ2-3
CDR3 protein: CASSMSRSTDTQYF
CDR3 DNA: TGTGCCAGTAGTATGTCCAGGAGCACAGATACGCAGTATTTT

V gene: TRBV30
clone size: NA
D gene: NA
J gene: TRBJ2-7
CDR3 protein: CAWSVGERVYEQYF
CDR3 DNA: TGTGCCTGGAGTGTAGGAGAACGGGTCTACGAGCAGTACTTC

V gene: TRBV19
clone size: NA
D gene: NA
J gene: TRBJ2-5
CDR3 protein: CASSIRHVVQETQYF
CDR3 DNA: TGTGCCAGTAGTATCAGACACGTCGTTCAAGAGACCCAGTACTTC

V gene: TRBV4-3
clone size: NA
D gene: NA
J gene: TRBJ2-2
CDR3 protein: CASSRGGGPLILRGGGELFF
CDR3 DNA: TGCGCCAGCAGCCGGGGAGGGGGACCTCTGATCCTCAGGGGTGGCGGGGAGCTGTTTTTT